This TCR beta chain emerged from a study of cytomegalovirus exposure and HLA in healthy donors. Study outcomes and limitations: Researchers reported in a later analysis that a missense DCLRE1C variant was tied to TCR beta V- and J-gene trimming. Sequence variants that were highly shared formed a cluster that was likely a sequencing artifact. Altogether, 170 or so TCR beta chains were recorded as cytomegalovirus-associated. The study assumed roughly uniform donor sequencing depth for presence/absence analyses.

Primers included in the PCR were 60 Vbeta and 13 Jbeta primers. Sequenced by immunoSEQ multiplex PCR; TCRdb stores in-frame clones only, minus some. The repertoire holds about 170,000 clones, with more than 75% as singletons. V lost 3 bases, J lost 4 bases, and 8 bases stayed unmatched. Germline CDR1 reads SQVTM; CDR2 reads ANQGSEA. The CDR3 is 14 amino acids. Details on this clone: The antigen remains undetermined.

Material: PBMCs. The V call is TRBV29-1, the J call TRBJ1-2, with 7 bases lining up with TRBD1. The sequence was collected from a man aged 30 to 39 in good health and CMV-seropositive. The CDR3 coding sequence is TGCAGCGTTGAGGATCCGACAGGGTTCTATGGCTACACCTTC. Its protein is CSVEDPTGFYGYTF.